This T cell receptor (beta chain) was profiled in a study of blood T cell repertoires in COVID-19. CDR3 size: 17 residues. The germline V gene has CDR1 SGHRS and CDR2 YFSETQ. After removal of 1 base from V and 2 bases from J, the junction contained 9 bases not matched to a gene. Data came from immunoSEQ multiplex PCR; TCRdb stores just in-frame clones and leaves some out. The sample comprises about 150,000 clones, more than 75% of which are singletons, and roughly 6.1% rests with the top ten. The rearrangement links TRBV5-1 to TRBJ2-5, with 9 bases matching TRBD2. Sequenced sample: peripheral blood. This sequence was found in an older man with acute or convalescent COVID-19. The CDR3 nucleotides read TGCGCCAGCAGCTTGTCTACGTCGACTAGCGGACAAGAGACCCAGTACTTC. It is translated as CASSLSTSTSGQETQYF. The full variable domain, with the rest looked up from reference TRBV5-1 and TRBJ2-5, is KAGVTQTPRYLIKTRGQQVTLSCSPISGHRSVSWYQQTPGQGLQFLFEYFSETQRNKGNFPGRFSGRQFSNSRSEMNVSTLELGDSALYLCASSLSTSTSGQETQYFGPGTRLLVL.